This T cell receptor beta chain was captured in a study of preoperative IRX-2 immunotherapy in early breast cancer. This clone was seen just once. The protocol was immunoSEQ multiplex PCR, while the TCRdb copy is restricted to in-frame clones and leaves out a portion. The table has 30,000 to 45,000 clones, approximately 80% seen once. Treatment meaning: preoperative locoregional IRX-2 cytokine immunotherapy. Preoperative locoregional IRX-2 cytokine immunotherapy was tested in the phase Ib source study. The CDR3 has 14 amino acids. Germline CDR1 and CDR2: SGHNT and YENEEA. Trimming took off 0 bases at V and 3 bases at J, with 8 bases between the two ends.

The clonotype was recovered from a human donor with breast cancer. The source material was lymph node tissue, sampled after IRX-2 immunotherapy. The chain uses TRBV11-3 and TRBJ1-2; D gene uncertain. DNA for the CDR3: TGTGCCAGCAGCTTAGAACTTTCTTACTATGGCTACACCTTC. Its protein is CASSLELSYYGYTF. Looking up the rest from reference TRBV11-3 and TRBJ1-2 gives the full variable domain: EAGVVQSPRYKIIEKKQPVAFWCNPISGHNTLYWYLQNLGQGPELLIRYENEEAVDDSQLPKDRFSAERLKGVDSTLKIQPAELGDSAVYLCASSLELSYYGYTFGSGTRLTVV.